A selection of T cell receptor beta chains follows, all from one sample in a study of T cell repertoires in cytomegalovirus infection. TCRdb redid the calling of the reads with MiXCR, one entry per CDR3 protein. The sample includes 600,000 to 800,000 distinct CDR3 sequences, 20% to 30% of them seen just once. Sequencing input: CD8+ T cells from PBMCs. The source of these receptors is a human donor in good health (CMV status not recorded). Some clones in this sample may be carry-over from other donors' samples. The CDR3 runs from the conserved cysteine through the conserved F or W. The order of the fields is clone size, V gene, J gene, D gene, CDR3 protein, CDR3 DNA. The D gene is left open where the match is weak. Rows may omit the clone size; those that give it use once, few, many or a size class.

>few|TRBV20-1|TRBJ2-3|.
CSAREITDTQYF
TGCAGTGCTAGAGAAATCACAGATACGCAGTATTTT
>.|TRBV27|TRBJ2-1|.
CASSRGTNNEQFF
TGTGCCAGCAGCAGAGGAACCAACAATGAGCAGTTCTTC
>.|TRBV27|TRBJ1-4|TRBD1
CASRDSLNEKLFF
TGTGCCAGCCGGGACAGCCTTAATGAAAAACTGTTTTTT
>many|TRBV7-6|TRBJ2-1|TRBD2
CASSTDSSGGFREQFF
TGTGCCAGCAGCACCGACTCTAGCGGGGGGTTTCGAGAGCAGTTCTTC
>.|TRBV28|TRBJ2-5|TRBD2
CASSSGRGAETQYF
TGTGCCAGCAGTTCGGGGCGGGGGGCCGAGACCCAGTACTTC
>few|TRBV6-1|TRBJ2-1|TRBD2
CASSEQGGGGNEQFF
TGTGCCAGCAGTGAACAGGGCGGGGGGGGAAATGAGCAGTTCTTC
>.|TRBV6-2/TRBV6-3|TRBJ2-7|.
CASSLSIGTAGDYEQYF
TGTGCCAGCAGTCTTTCTATCGGGACGGCTGGCGACTACGAGCAGTACTTC
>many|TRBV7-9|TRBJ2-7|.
CASSLATEQYF
TGTGCCAGCAGCTTAGCGACGGAGCAGTACTTC
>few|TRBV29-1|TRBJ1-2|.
CSGFPGRDYGYTF
TGCAGCGGGTTCCCCGGAAGGGACTATGGCTACACCTTC
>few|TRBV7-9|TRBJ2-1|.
CASRRDPSSYNEQFF
TGTGCCTCGAGAAGGGACCCTAGCTCCTACAATGAGCAGTTCTTC
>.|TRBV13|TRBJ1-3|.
CASSSIHISGQDGNTIYF
TGTGCCAGCAGCTCGATCCATATCAGTGGGCAAGATGGAAACACCATATATTTT
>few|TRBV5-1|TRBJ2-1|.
CASSGPVEYNEQFF
TGCGCCAGCAGCGGACCCGTGGAATACAATGAGCAGTTCTTC
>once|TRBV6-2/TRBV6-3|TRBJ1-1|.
CASSYPSAESEAFF
TGTGCCAGCAGTTACCCCTCAGCGGAGAGTGAAGCTTTCTTT
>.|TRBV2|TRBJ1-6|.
CASSEERGASYNSPLHF
TGTGCCAGCAGTGAAGAACGGGGGGCCTCCTATAATTCACCCCTCCACTTT
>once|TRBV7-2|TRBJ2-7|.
CVSSLGTYEQYF
TGTGTCAGCAGCCTGGGGACTTACGAGCAGTACTTC
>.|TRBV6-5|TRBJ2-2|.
CASRDMPLGSGELFF
TGTGCCAGCAGGGATATGCCTTTGGGGTCCGGGGAGCTGTTTTTT
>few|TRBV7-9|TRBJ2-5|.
CASGLVRSAETQYF
TGTGCCAGCGGCCTTGTGCGGTCCGCGGAGACCCAGTACTTC
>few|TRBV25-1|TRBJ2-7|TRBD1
CASSLTGAGEQYF
TGTGCCAGCAGTTTAACAGGGGCAGGCGAGCAGTACTTC
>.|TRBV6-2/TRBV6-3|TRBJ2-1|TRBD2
CASSYSAWGGGMSSYNEQFF
TGTGCCAGCAGTTACTCGGCTTGGGGCGGGGGGATGAGCTCCTACAATGAGCAGTTCTTC
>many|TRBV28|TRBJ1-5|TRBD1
CASSNRGNQPQHF
TGTGCCAGCAGTAACAGGGGGAATCAGCCCCAGCATTTT
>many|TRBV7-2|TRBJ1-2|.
CASSPLGDGYTF
TGTGCCAGCAGCCCGCTCGGGGATGGCTACACCTTC
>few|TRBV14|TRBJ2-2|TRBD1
CASSHPGQGANTGELFF
TGTGCCAGCAGCCACCCGGGACAGGGGGCGAACACCGGGGAGCTGTTTTTT
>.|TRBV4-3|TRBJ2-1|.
CASRADNEQFF
TGCGCCAGCAGGGCTGATAATGAGCAGTTCTTC
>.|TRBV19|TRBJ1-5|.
CASSIAYSGNQPQHF
TGTGCCAGTAGTATTGCTTACAGTGGCAATCAGCCCCAGCATTTT
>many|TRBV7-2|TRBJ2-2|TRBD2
CASSLGLAGANTGELFF
TGTGCCAGCAGCTTAGGGCTAGCGGGGGCGAACACCGGGGAGCTGTTTTTT
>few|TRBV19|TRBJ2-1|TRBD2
CASSISSGGFNEQFF
TGTGCCAGTAGTATCTCTAGCGGGGGGTTCAATGAGCAGTTCTTC
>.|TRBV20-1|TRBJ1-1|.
CSARIGGGTEAFF
TGCAGTGCCCGCATAGGGGGGGGGACTGAAGCTTTCTTT
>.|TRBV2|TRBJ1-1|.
CASSAAGRGTEAFF
TGTGCCAGCAGTGCTGCAGGGAGGGGAACTGAAGCTTTCTTT
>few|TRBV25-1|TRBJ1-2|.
CASSEWEGGENYGYTF
TGTGCCAGCAGTGAATGGGAGGGGGGCGAGAACTATGGCTACACCTTC
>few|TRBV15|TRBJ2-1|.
CATSEVPRGGFSSYNEQFF
TGTGCCACCAGCGAAGTTCCGCGCGGAGGGTTCAGCTCCTACAATGAGCAGTTCTTC
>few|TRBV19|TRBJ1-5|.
CASSIVGFNQPQHF
TGTGCCAGTAGTATAGTAGGGTTCAATCAGCCCCAGCATTTT
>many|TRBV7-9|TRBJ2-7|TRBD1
CASRGQTSSYEQYF
TGTGCCAGCAGGGGACAGACGAGCTCCTACGAGCAGTACTTC
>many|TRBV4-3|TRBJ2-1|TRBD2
CASSQTSGGAYNEQFF
TGCGCCAGCAGCCAAACTAGCGGGGGGGCCTACAATGAGCAGTTCTTC